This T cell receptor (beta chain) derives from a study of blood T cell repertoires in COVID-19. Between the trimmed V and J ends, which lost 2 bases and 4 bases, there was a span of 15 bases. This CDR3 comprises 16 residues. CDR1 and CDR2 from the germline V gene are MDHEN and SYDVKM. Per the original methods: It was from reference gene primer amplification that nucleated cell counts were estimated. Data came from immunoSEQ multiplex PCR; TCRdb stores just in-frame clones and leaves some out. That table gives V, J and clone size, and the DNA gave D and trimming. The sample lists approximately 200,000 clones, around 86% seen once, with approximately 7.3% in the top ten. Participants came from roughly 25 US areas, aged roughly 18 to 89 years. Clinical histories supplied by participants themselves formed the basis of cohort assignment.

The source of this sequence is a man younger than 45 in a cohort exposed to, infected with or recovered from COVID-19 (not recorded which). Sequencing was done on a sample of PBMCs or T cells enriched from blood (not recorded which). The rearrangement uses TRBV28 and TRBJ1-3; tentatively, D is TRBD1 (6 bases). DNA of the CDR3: TGTGCCAGCAGTTTAGGCAGGGGACGGAGCGGAAACACCATATATTTT. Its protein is CASSLGRGRSGNTIYF.